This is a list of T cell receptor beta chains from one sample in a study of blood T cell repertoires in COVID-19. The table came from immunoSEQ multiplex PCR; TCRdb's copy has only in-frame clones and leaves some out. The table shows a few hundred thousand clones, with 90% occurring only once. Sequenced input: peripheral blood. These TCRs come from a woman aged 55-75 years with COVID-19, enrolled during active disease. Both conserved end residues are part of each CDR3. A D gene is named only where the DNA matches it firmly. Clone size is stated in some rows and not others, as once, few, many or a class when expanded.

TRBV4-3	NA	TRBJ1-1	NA	TGCGCCAGCAGCCAAATCCGGAACACTGAAGCTTTCTTT	CASSQIRNTEAFF
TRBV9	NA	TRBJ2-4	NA	TGTGCCAGCAGCGGGTCGACGGAGGCGGCTATTTCCAAAAACATTCAGTACTTC	CASSGSTEAAISKNIQYF
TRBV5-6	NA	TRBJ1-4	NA	TGTGCCAGCAGCTTTAAGCCAGGGCGAACTAATGAAAAACTGTTTTTT	CASSFKPGRTNEKLFF
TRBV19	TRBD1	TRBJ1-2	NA	TGTGCCAGTAGCACCTACCCGGGGGACAGGGCTAACTATGGCTACACCTTC	CASSTYPGDRANYGYTF
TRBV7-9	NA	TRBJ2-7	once	TGTGCCAGCAGCCCAGGGGTACAGCGATCCTACGAGCAGTACTTC	CASSPGVQRSYEQYF
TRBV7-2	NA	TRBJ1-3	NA	TGTGCCAGCAGCTTAGCCCGGGGAACTGGAAACACCATATATTTT	CASSLARGTGNTIYF
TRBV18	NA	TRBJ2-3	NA	TGTGCCAGCTCACCCCGGCGGACAGATACGCAGTATTTT	CASSPRRTDTQYF
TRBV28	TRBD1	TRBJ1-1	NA	TGTGCCAGCAGATTCCGGACAGGGCGAGCTTTCTTT	CASRFRTGRAFF
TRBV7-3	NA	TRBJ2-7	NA	TGTGCCAGCAGCAACTCAGGGTGGGGCGAGCAGTACTTC	CASSNSGWGEQYF
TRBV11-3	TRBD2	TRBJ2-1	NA	TGTGCCAGCAGCTTAGGCGGGACTAGCGGGGGGGCGAATGAGCAGTTCTTC	CASSLGGTSGGANEQFF
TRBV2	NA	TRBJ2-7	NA	TGTGCCAGCAGGGACGTCGTCCGAGGGTACGAGCAGTACTTC	CASRDVVRGYEQYF
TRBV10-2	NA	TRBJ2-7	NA	TGCGCCAGCAGACGGAGTCCCTACGAGCAGTACTTC	CASRRSPYEQYF
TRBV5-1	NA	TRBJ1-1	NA	TGCGCCAGCAGCTTGGACAGGAGCAACACTGAAGCTTTCTTT	CASSLDRSNTEAFF
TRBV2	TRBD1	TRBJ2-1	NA	TGTGCCAGCAGTCCAGGGGGCTACAATGAGCAGTTCTTC	CASSPGGYNEQFF
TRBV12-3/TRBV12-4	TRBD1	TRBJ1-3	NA	TGTGCCAGCAGTTTGACAGGGGGAAACACCATATATTTT	CASSLTGGNTIYF
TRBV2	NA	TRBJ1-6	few	TGTGCCAGCAGTGAAGGGCTTTTCTATAATTCACCCCTCCACTTT	CASSEGLFYNSPLHF
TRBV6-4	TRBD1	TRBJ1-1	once	TGTGCCAGCAGTCCCCGACAGGGGGTTTTGGGCACTGAAGCTTTCTTT	CASSPRQGVLGTEAFF
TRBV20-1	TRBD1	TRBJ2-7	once	TGCAGTGCTATTGACAGGGGGTCAGCTTCCTACGAGCAGTACTTC	CSAIDRGSASYEQYF
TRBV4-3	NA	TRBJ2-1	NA	TGCGCCAGCAGCTTACGACTCGGGGAGGCCTACAATGAGCAGTTCTTC	CASSLRLGEAYNEQFF
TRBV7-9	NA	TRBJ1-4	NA	TGTGCCAGCAGCTTCTTGGAGGAAAAACTGTTTTTT	CASSFLEEKLFF
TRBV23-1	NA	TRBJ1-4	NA	TGCGCCAGCAGTCAATCGCAGGGGCCATGCGAAAAACTGTTTTTT	CASSQSQGPCEKLFF
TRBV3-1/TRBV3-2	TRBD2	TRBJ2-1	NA	TGTGCCAGCAGCCCGGGACTAGCGGGGGGGCAAAATGAGCAGTTCTTC	CASSPGLAGGQNEQFF
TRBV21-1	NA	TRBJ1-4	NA	TGTGCCAGCAGCAAAGGCGGGACAGGGGTTATTAATGAAAAACTGTTTTTT	CASSKGGTGVINEKLFF
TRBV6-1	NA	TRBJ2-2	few	TGTGCCAGCAGTGAAGACCGGGGTTGGACCGGGGAGCTGTTTTTT	CASSEDRGWTGELFF
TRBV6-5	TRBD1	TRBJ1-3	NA	TGTGCCAGCAATCCCGCGACAGGGGGAAACACCATATATTTT	CASNPATGGNTIYF
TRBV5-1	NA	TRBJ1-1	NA	TGCGCCAGCCGCGGGAACACTGAAGCTTTCTTT	CASRGNTEAFF
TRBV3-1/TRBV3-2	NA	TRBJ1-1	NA	TGTGCCAGCAGCCACACCCGGGGAGACACTGAAGCTTTCTTT	CASSHTRGDTEAFF
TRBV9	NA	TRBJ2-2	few	TGTGCCAGCAGCGTAGCAACTGCGCCAACCGGGGAGCTGTTTTTT	CASSVATAPTGELFF
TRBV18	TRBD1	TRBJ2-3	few	TGTGCCAGCTCACCATCGCTACGGGACAGGGAATACACAGATACGCAGTATTTT	CASSPSLRDREYTDTQYF
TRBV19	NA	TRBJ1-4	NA	TGTGCCAGTAGTATAGGGACAGAGTATGAAAAACTGTTTTTT	CASSIGTEYEKLFF
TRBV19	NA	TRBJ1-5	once	TGTGCCAGTAGCTTTCAACAGGGCAATCAGCCCCAGCATTTT	CASSFQQGNQPQHF
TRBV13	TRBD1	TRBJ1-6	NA	TGTGCCAGCAGCGACCCGGACAGGGGGCTCGGTTCACCCCTCCACTTT	CASSDPDRGLGSPLHF
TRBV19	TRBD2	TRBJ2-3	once	TGTGCCAGTAGTCCACTAGCGGGGTCGGGAGGTACGCAGTATTTT	CASSPLAGSGGTQYF
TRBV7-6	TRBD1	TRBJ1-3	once	TGTGCCAGCAGCTACCGGACAGGGTCGGTACGAGGTGGAAACACCATATATTTT	CASSYRTGSVRGGNTIYF
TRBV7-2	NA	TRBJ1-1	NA	TGTGCCAGCAGCTTAGACTCTGGGAGGGAAACTGAAGCTTTCTTT	CASSLDSGRETEAFF
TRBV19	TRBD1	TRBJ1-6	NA	TGTGCCAGCGGTATGGCGGGACAGTATAATTCACCCCTCCACTTT	CASGMAGQYNSPLHF
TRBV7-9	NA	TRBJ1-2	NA	TGTGCCAGCAGCTTTGGCGGGCTTGGCTATGGCTACACCTTC	CASSFGGLGYGYTF
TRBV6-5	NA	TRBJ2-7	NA	TGTGCCAGCAGTTACCAATCCGGGTTCGTCTACGAGCAGTACTTC	CASSYQSGFVYEQYF
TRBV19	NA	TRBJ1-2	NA	TGTGCCAGTAGTATAAATATGGGAGGTTTTAACTATGGCTACACCTTC	CASSINMGGFNYGYTF
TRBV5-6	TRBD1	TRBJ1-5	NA	TGTGCCAGCAACAGGGGGGAAAGTCAGCCCCAGCATTTT	CASNRGESQPQHF
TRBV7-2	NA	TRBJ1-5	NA	TGTGCCAGCAGCTTAGAAGCAAATCAGCCCCAGCATTTT	CASSLEANQPQHF